These 9 T cell receptor beta chains were sequenced from one sample in a study of cytomegalovirus exposure and HLA in healthy donors. In the PCR, 60 Vbeta and 13 Jbeta primers were used. Assay: immunoSEQ multiplex PCR; the TCRdb copy retains only in-frame clones and omits some. The table lists around 150,000 clones, about 76% of them singletons. Sample: PBMCs. The receptor source for this set is a woman aged 40 to 50 in good health and CMV-seropositive.

The rearrangement uses TRBV7-2 and TRBJ2-7; 7 nucleotides agree with TRBD1. Trimming removed 4 bases from V and 2 bases from J; junction bases left unmatched: 5. The length of the CDR3 is 14 residues. From germline, CDR1 is SGHTA and CDR2 FQGNSA. This chain's CDR3 is CASSYFGQAYEQYF. In DNA form, the CDR3 reads TGTGCCAGCAGCTATTTTGGACAGGCCTACGAGCAGTACTTC. The entire variable domain, with the rest obtained from reference TRBV7-2 and TRBJ2-7, is as follows: GAGVSQSPSNKVTEKGKDVELRCDPISGHTALYWYRQSLGQGLEFLIYFQGNSAPDKSGLPSDRFSAERTGGSVSTLTIQRTQQEDSAVYLCASSYFGQAYEQYFGPGTRLTVT.

The V and J genes are TRBV4-1 and TRBJ2-1; 16 bases are a match to TRBD2. This CDR3 region has 17 residues. V lost 5 bases to trimming and J lost 14 bases; unmatched junction nucleotides: 15. The germline CDR1 and CDR2 sequences are MGHRA and YSYEKL. This chain's CDR3 is CASSYFQGLAGGPWEFF. The CDR3 DNA follows: TGCGCCAGCAGCTACTTCCAGGGACTAGCGGGGGGGCCCTGGGAGTTCTTC.

This sequence joins TRBV5-1 and TRBJ1-2, with D perhaps TRBD1 (5 bases). The CDR3 is 14 residues long. Trimming removed 3 bases at V and 7 bases at J, with 16 bases between. Germline CDR1 and CDR2: SGHRS and YFSETQ. The CDR3 coding sequence is TGCGCCAGCAGCTCGGGGGACGGGCCTCTTGGCTACACCTTC. Residues: CASSSGDGPLGYTF.

The chain employs TRBV30 and TRBJ2-1, with 9 bases matching TRBD1. Germline-derived CDR1 and CDR2 are GTSNPN and SVGIG (reference sequence). CDR3 size: 15 residues. The V gene end was trimmed by 0 bases and the J gene end by 9 bases; junction bases not matched to a gene: 9. CDR3 nucleotide sequence: TGTGCCTGGAGTGTAGGGACAGGGAGTGGTAGTGAGCAGTTCTTC. This sequence encodes CAWSVGTGSGSEQFF.

This chain joins TRBV12-5 and TRBJ1-1; D remains unclear. Trimming left V 2 bases short and J 1 base short, with 5 bases between. The germline V gene has CDR1 LGHNT and CDR2 FRNRAP. The CDR3 runs 13 residues. CDR3 region: CASGLSGNTEAFF. CDR3 nucleotide sequence: TGTGCTAGTGGTTTGTCCGGGAACACTGAAGCTTTCTTT.

V and J are TRBV5-1 and TRBJ2-3, with TRBD2 identical over 13 bases. Germline loops: CDR1 SGHRS, CDR2 YFSETQ. The CDR3 contains 16 residues. V gave up 4 bases and J gave up 2 bases; unmatched junction bases: 4. The CDR3 DNA reads TGCGCCAGCAGCCCCGGGACTAGCGGGACCACAGATACGCAGTATTTT. This encodes CASSPGTSGTTDTQYF.

This chain joins TRBV19 and TRBJ1-5, with TRBD1 identical over 7 bases. Germline V CDR1 and CDR2: LNHDA, SQIVND (reference sequence). This CDR3 has 15 residues. Germline trimming cut 7 bases from V and 1 base from J; bases unmatched to any gene: 7. In DNA, the CDR3 is TGTGCCAGTACCCTGACAGGGTGGAGCAATCAGCCCCAGCATTTT. Its protein product is CASTLTGWSNQPQHF. The full variable domain, its missing parts supplied by reference TRBV19 and TRBJ1-5, is DGGITQSPKYLFRKEGQNVTLSCEQNLNHDAMYWYRQDPGQGLRLIYYSQIVNDFQKGDIAEGYSVSREKKESFPLTVTSAQKNPTAFYLCASTLTGWSNQPQHFGDGTRLSIL.

This clone was counted a few times. This sequence joins TRBV7-2 and TRBJ2-1; 7 nucleotides match TRBD2. This CDR3 is built from 15 residues. Trimming at V came to 5 bases and at J to 7 bases, leaving 11 bases not matched to a gene. In germline, CDR1 is SGHTA, CDR2 FQGNSA. Here the CDR3 reads CASSLGGRGKNEQFF. CDR3 nucleotide sequence: TGTGCCAGCAGCCTTGGGGGGAGGGGTAAAAATGAGCAGTTCTTC.

The rearrangement uses TRBV30 and TRBJ2-3; D is perhaps TRBD2 (7 bases). Per germline, CDR1 GTSNPN and CDR2 SVGIG (reference sequence). Trimming shortened V by 1 base and J by 3 bases, and 11 bases separated the two germline ends. The CDR3 extends over 14 amino acids. In DNA form, the CDR3 reads TGTGCCTGGAGTGGGGGGGGCGCGACAGATACGCAGTATTTT. Its protein is CAWSGGGATDTQYF.